This T cell receptor (beta chain) came from a study of OX40 agonist ivuxolimab in advanced cancers. Across the study: Ivuxolimab is an agonistic anti-OX40 (CD134) antibody, and patients were treated with it. Averaging roughly 60 years in age, with a range of 23 to 79, the cohort was 65% to 90% male.

The assay was immunoSEQ multiplex PCR, and TCRdb's table has in-frame clones only and misses some. There are 70,000 to 95,000 clones in the sample; around 90% occur only once, and 0.33% lies in the top ten. Blood got drawn at baseline, again on cycle 4 day 1, and then on cycle 7 day 1. Comment on this clone: No antigen is known for it.

Trimming pared 4 bases from V and 3 bases from J, leaving 9 bases between. This CDR3 region has 13 residues. The V gene's germline CDR1 is SGHRS and CDR2 YFSETQ. Study observations and caveats: The authors also found low normalized T-cell clonal expansion in some nonresponders.

The sequence derives from an adult with an advanced solid tumor such as melanoma, head and neck, liver or kidney cancer. The V and J genes are TRBV5-1 and TRBJ2-3, with D tentatively TRBD1 (6 bases). The sequenced sample was CD4+ or CD8+ T cells sorted from blood, obtained in a trial of the OX40 agonist ivuxolimab. The CDR3 protein is CASSEDRTDTQYF. The CDR3 bases are TGCGCCAGCAGCGAGGACAGAACAGATACGCAGTATTTT.